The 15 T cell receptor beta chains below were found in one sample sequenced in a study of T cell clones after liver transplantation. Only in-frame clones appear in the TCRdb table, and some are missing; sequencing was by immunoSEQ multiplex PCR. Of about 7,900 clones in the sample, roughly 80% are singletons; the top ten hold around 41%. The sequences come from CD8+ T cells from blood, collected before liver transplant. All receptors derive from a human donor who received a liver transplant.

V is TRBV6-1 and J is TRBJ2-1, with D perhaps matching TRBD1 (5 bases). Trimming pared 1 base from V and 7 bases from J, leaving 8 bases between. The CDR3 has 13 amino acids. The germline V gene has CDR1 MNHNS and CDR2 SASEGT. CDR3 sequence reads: CASSEDGANEQFF. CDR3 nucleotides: TGTGCCAGCAGTGAAGATGGGGCGAATGAGCAGTTCTTC.

CDR3 DNA: TGTGCCAGCAGTGAGTCGGTCAGGTCCGAGCAGTACTTC. Translating gives CASSESVRSEQYF. This sequence joins TRBV2 and TRBJ2-7; D gene ambiguous. V gave up 3 bases and J gave up 6 bases, with 12 bases separating them. This CDR3 comprises 13 residues. Per germline, CDR1 SNHLY and CDR2 FYNNEI.

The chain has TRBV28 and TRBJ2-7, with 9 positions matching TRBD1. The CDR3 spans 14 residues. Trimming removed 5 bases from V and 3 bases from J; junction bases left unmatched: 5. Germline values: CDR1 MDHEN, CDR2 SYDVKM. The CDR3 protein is CASSDPGQGYEQYF. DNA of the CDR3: TGTGCCAGCAGTGATCCGGGACAGGGCTACGAGCAGTACTTC. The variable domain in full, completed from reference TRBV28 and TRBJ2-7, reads DVKVTQSSRYLVKRTGEKVFLECVQDMDHENMFWYRQDPGLGLRLIYFSYDVKMKEKGDIPEGYSVSREKKERFSLILESASTNQTSMYLCASSDPGQGYEQYFGPGTRLTVT.

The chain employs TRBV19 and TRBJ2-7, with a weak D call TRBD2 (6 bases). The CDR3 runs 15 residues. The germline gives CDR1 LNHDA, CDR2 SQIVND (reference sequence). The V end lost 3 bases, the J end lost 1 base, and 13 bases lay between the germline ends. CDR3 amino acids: CASSILLGLSYEQYF. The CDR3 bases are TGTGCCAGTAGTATTTTGTTGGGACTTTCCTACGAGCAGTACTTC.

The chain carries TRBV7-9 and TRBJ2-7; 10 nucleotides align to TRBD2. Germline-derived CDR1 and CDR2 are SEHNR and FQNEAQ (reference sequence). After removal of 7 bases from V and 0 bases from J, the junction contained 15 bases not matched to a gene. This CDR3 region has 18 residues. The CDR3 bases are TGTGCCAGCACCGACGGGGCTAGCGGGGGCCCGAGCTCCTACGAGCAGTACTTC. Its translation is CASTDGASGGPSSYEQYF.

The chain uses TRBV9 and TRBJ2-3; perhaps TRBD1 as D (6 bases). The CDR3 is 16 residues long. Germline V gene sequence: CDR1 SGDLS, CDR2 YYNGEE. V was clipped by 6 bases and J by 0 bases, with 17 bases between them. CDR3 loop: CASTLSGRGSTDTQYF. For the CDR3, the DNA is TGTGCCAGCACCCTCTCGGGCAGGGGAAGCACAGATACGCAGTATTTT.

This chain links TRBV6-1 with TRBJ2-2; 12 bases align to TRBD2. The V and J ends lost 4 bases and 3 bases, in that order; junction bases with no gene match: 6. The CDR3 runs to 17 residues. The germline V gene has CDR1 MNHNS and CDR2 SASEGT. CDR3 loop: CASSGGLAGGDTGELFF. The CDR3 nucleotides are TGTGCCAGCAGTGGGGGGCTAGCGGGGGGGGACACCGGGGAGCTGTTTTTT.

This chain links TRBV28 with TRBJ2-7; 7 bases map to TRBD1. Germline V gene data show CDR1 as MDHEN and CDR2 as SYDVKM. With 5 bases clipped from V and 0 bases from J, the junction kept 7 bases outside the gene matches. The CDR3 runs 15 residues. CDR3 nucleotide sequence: TGTGCCAGCAGTCGCTCCAGGGGGAACTCCTACGAGCAGTACTTC. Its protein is CASSRSRGNSYEQYF.

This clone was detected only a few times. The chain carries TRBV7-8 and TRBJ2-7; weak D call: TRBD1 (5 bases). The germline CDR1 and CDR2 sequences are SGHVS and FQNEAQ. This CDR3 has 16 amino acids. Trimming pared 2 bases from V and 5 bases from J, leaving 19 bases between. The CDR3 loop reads CASSLSRAGWYDEQYF. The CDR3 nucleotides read TGTGCCAGCAGCTTAAGCCGGGCAGGGTGGTATGACGAGCAGTACTTC.

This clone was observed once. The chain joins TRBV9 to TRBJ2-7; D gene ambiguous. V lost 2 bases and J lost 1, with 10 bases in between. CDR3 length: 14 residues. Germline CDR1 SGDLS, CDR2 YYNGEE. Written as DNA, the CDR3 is TGTGCCAGCAGCGTTACAGATTTTTCCTACGAGCAGTACTTC. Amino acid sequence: CASSVTDFSYEQYF.

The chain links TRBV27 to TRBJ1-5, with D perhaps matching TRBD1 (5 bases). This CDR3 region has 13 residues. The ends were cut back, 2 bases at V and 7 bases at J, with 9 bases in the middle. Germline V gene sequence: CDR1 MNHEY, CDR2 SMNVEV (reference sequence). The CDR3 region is CASSLGGGQPQHF. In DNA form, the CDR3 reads TGTGCCAGCAGTTTAGGCGGGGGGCAGCCCCAGCATTTT.

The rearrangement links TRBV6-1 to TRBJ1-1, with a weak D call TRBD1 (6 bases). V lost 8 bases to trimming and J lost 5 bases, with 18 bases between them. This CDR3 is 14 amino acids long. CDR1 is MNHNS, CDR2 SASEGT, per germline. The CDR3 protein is CASGFTGTGTEAFF. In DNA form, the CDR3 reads TGTGCCAGCGGTTTTACAGGGACCGGGACTGAAGCTTTCTTT.

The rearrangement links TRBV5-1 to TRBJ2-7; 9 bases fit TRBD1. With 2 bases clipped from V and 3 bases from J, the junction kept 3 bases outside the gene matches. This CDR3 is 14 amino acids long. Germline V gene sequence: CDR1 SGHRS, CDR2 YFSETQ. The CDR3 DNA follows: TGCGCCAGCAGCTTTTGGGGACAGGGCTACGAGCAGTACTTC. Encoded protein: CASSFWGQGYEQYF.

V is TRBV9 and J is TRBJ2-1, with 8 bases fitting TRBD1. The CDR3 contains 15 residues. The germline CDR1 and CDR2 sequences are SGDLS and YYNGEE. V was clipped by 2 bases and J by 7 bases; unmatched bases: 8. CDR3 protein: CASSVRTGLINEQFF. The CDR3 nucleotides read TGTGCCAGCAGCGTGAGGACAGGGTTAATAAATGAGCAGTTCTTC.

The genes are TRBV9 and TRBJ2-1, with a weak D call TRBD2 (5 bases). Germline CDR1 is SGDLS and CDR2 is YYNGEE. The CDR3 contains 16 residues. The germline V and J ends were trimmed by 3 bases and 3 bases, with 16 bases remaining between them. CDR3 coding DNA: TGTGCCAGCAGCGCCCCTTCCGGGGAGAGCTACAATGAGCAGTTCTTC. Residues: CASSAPSGESYNEQFF.